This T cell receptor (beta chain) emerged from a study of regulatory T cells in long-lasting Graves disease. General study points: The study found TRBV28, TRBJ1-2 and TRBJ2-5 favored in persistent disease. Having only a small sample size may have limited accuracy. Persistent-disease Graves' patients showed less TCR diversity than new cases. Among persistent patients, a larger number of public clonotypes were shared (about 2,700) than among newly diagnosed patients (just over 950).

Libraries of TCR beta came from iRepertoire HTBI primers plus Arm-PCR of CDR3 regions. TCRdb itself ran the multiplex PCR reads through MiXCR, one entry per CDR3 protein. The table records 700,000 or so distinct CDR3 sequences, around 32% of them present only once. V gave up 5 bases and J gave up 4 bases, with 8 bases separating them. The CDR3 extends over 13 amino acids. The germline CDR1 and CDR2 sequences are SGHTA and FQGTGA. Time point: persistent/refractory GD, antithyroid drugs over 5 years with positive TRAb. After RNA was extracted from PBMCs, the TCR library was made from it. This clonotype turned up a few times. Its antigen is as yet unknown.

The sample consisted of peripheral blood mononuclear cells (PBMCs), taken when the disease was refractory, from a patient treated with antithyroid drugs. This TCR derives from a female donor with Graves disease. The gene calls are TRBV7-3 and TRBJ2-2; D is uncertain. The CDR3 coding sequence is TGTGCCAGCAGCGCCGGAACCACCGGGGAGCTGTTTTTT. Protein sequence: CASSAGTTGELFF.